These 21 T cell receptor beta chains were all obtained from the same sample, sequenced in a study of cytomegalovirus exposure and HLA in healthy donors. The method was immunoSEQ multiplex PCR; TCRdb's version includes in-frame clones alone and lacks a portion of them. Here the sample spans 150,000 to 200,000 clones, around 87% being singletons. The specimen was PBMCs. The receptors were sampled from a young woman in good health and CMV-seronegative.

V usage is TRBV27 and J usage is TRBJ2-1, with D maybe TRBD2 (7 bases). The CDR3 extends over 14 amino acids. The germline CDR1 and CDR2 sequences are MNHEY and SMNVEV (reference sequence). V shed 2 bases and J shed 7 bases, with 12 bases lying between them. The CDR3 region is CASSLEGGVNEQFF. The CDR3 coding sequence is TGTGCCAGCAGTTTAGAGGGGGGGGTAAATGAGCAGTTCTTC.

The rearrangement links TRBV10-2 to TRBJ2-2; D is undetermined. This CDR3 is 13 amino acids long. Trimming stripped 4 bases from V and 6 bases from J, with 9 bases between. Germline V gene sequence: CDR1 WSHSY, CDR2 SAAADI. CDR3 in amino acids: CASSAESPGELFF. The CDR3, as DNA: TGCGCCAGCAGTGCAGAATCCCCCGGGGAGCTGTTTTTT.

This clone was recorded once. The chain recombines TRBV10-1 with TRBJ1-2; TRBD1 is a possible D gene (6 bases). The CDR3 loop spans 13 amino acids. Trimming left V 5 bases short and J 1 base short, with 8 bases between. The germline gives CDR1 WNHNN, CDR2 SYGVQD (reference sequence). The CDR3: CASSQGINYGYTF. The CDR3 DNA reads as TGCGCCAGCAGTCAGGGGATTAACTATGGCTACACCTTC.

The rearrangement joins TRBV5-1 to TRBJ2-5, with 7 bases identical to TRBD1. J lost 4 bases, V lost 4 bases, and 4 bases had no gene match. Germline V gene lookup returns CDR1 SGHRS and CDR2 YFSETQ. The CDR3 runs to 13 residues. CDR3 sequence (DNA): TGCGCCAGCAGCAACGACAGGGCAGAGACCCAGTACTTC. This sequence encodes CASSNDRAETQYF.

CDR3 in DNA: TGTGCCAGCAGTGAACCAGGGGGTTGGCCTGAAGCTTTCTTT. Its translation is CASSEPGGWPEAFF. The chain combines TRBV25-1 with TRBJ1-1; 7 bases are shared with TRBD1. Germline assignment: CDR1 MGHDK and CDR2 SYGVNS. This CDR3 spans 14 amino acids. V trimming: 2 bases; J trimming: 6 bases; junction bases outside the gene matches: 6.

The gene calls are TRBV6-1 and TRBJ1-2; D unresolved. The V end was cut by 6 bases, the J end by 5 bases, with 13 bases between. This CDR3 has 13 residues. Looked up from germline, CDR1 is MNHNS and CDR2 is SASEGT. The CDR3 bases are TGTGCCAGCAGCGAGGGCGGCGTTTATGGCTACACCTTC. Protein: CASSEGGVYGYTF.

V gene TRBV20-1 combines with J gene TRBJ2-7; TRBD2 might be the D (5 bases). The CDR3 runs 10 residues. In germline, CDR1 is DFQATT, CDR2 SNEGSKA (reference sequence). The V end lost 3 bases, the J end lost 11 bases, and 11 bases lay between the germline ends. The CDR3 reads CSASRGREYF. CDR3 DNA sequence: TGCAGTGCTAGTCGCGGGCGGGAGTACTTC.

This clone was counted only a few times. The chain is built from TRBV15 and TRBJ2-5; possible D gene TRBD2, 5 bases. V gave up 1 base and J gave up 2 bases, with 14 bases separating them. CDR3 length: 16 residues. Germline-derived CDR1 and CDR2 are LNHNV and YYDKDF (reference sequence). The CDR3 protein is CATSRVSGLAQETQYF. The CDR3 DNA reads as TGTGCCACCAGCAGAGTATCTGGGCTAGCACAAGAGACCCAGTACTTC.

A single count supports this clone. The chain couples TRBV5-6 to TRBJ2-1, with 10 nucleotides matching TRBD2. Germline V gene sequence: CDR1 SGHDT, CDR2 YYEEEE. CDR3 length: 15 residues. The V gene end was trimmed by 4 bases and the J gene end by 10 bases; junction bases not matched to a gene: 11. The CDR3 DNA reads as TGTGCCAGCAGCATAGGGGCTAGCGGGGGCAGGGAGCAGTTCTTC. It translates to CASSIGASGGREQFF.

The chain is built from TRBV9 and TRBJ1-6; D may be TRBD1 (5 bases). The CDR3 sequence is 15 residues long. Between the trimmed V and J ends, which lost 3 bases and 7 bases, there was a span of 14 bases. Germline values: CDR1 SGDLS, CDR2 YYNGEE. CDR3 amino acids: CASSGLADTNSPLHF. CDR3 coding DNA: TGTGCCAGCAGCGGGCTTGCGGACACGAATTCACCCCTCCACTTT.

V usage is TRBV27 and J usage is TRBJ2-7; weak D call: TRBD1 (5 bases). Between the trimmed V and J ends, which lost 4 bases and 8 bases, there was a span of 18 bases. The CDR3 totals 14 residues. Looked up from germline, CDR1 is MNHEY and CDR2 is SMNVEV (reference sequence). CDR3 coding DNA: TGTGCCAGCAGTTCCCAGGGTTCCGGGCAGCAGCAGTACTTC. This gives the protein CASSSQGSGQQQYF.

V gene TRBV7-8 combines with J gene TRBJ1-1; TRBD1 matches 7 bases. Germline values: CDR1 SGHVS, CDR2 FQNEAQ. This CDR3 comprises 15 residues. Germline trimming cut 0 bases from V and 0 bases from J; bases unmatched to any gene: 1. The CDR3 spells CASSLAGTVNTEAFF. CDR3 DNA: TGTGCCAGCAGCTTAGCTGGGACAGTGAACACTGAAGCTTTCTTT.

The V and J genes are TRBV30 and TRBJ2-6; tentative D call: TRBD1 (8 bases). The V gene's germline CDR1 is GTSNPN and CDR2 SVGIG (reference sequence). The CDR3 runs 15 residues. V was trimmed by 8 bases and J by 0 bases, leaving 14 bases between them. The CDR3 reads CAGQGLSSGANVLTF. In nucleotides, the CDR3 is TGTGCCGGACAGGGACTAAGCTCTGGGGCCAACGTCCTGACTTTC.

This chain uses TRBV27 with TRBJ2-1; 10 bases agree with TRBD2. The CDR3 runs to 16 residues. The trim removed 2 bases at V and 7 bases at J, leaving 8 bases unmatched. In germline, CDR1 is MNHEY, CDR2 SMNVEV (reference sequence). The CDR3 DNA is TGTGCCAGCAGTTTAGGGTGGGGTAGCGGGGGGAATGAGCAGTTCTTC. Encoded protein: CASSLGWGSGGNEQFF.

The gene calls are TRBV29-1 and TRBJ1-3, with D tentatively TRBD1 (6 bases). The CDR3 contains 15 residues. Germline V gene data show CDR1 as SQVTM and CDR2 as ANQGSEA. Trimming took 2 bases from V and 0 from J, leaving 11 bases between them. CDR3 sequence (DNA): TGCAGCGTTGAACAGGGGTCAAGCTCTGGAAACACCATATATTTT. Encoded protein: CSVEQGSSSGNTIYF.

Here the CDR3 DNA reads TGTGCCAGCTCCCCTCAGGGGCCGGCTAATGAAAAACTGTTTTTT. Translation gives CASSPQGPANEKLFF. The genes are TRBV18 and TRBJ1-4, with D perhaps matching TRBD1 (6 bases). CDR3 length: 15 residues. Trimming took off 6 bases at V and 3 bases at J, with 14 bases between the two ends. Germline CDR1 KGHSH, CDR2 LQKENI.

In the case of this clone: This sample includes further DNA sequences coding for the same CDR3. The chain carries TRBV5-1 and TRBJ1-6; TRBD1 matches at 10 bases. The trim removed 5 bases at V and 6 bases at J, leaving 5 bases unmatched. The CDR3 loop spans 15 amino acids. The germline V gene encodes CDR1 SGHRS and CDR2 YFSETQ. CDR3 residues: CASRLGQGGNSPLHF. For the CDR3, the DNA is TGCGCCAGCAGGCTTGGACAGGGGGGTAATTCACCCCTCCACTTT.

This chain links TRBV5-4 with TRBJ1-2; D possibly corresponds to TRBD1 (5 bases). The germline V gene encodes CDR1 SGHNT and CDR2 YYREEE (reference sequence). The CDR3 is 13 amino acids. V shed 0 bases and J shed 3 bases, with 6 bases lying between them. CDR3 in DNA: TGTGCCAGCAGCTTGGAAGGGGACTATGGCTACACCTTC. Translating gives CASSLEGDYGYTF.

The chain recombines TRBV7-9 with TRBJ1-4; tentative D call: TRBD1 (5 bases). This CDR3 has 15 residues. V was shortened by 4 bases and J by 8 bases, with 17 bases between the two germline ends. Germline CDR1 and CDR2: SEHNR and FQNEAQ (reference sequence). The CDR3 reads CASSSTLQGREKLFF. The DNA of the CDR3 is TGTGCCAGCAGCTCTACGCTCCAGGGAAGGGAAAAACTGTTTTTT.

The V call is TRBV7-9, the J call TRBJ1-4; no definite D call. The CDR3 consists of 16 residues. Trimming took off 5 bases at V and 5 bases at J, with 18 bases between the two ends. Looked up from germline, CDR1 is SEHNR and CDR2 is FQNEAQ (reference sequence). This CDR3 reads CASSPPPGRENEKLFF. For the CDR3, the DNA is TGTGCCAGCAGCCCTCCCCCGGGCCGGGAAAATGAAAAACTGTTTTTT.

The V and J genes are TRBV11-2 and TRBJ2-7; D gene uncertain. Trimming cost V 1 base and J 2 bases, with 24 bases left between them. The CDR3 length is 19 residues. CDR1 and CDR2 from the germline V gene are SGHAT and FQNNGV. CDR3 coding DNA: TGTGCCAGCAGCTTAGGCCATCAAATCGCTCGGAGTACGGCCTACGAGCAGTACTTC. Amino acid sequence: CASSLGHQIARSTAYEQYF.